A selection of T cell receptor beta chains follows, all from one sample in a study of T-cell memory formation after mild COVID-19. TCRdb itself ran the 5' RACE reads through MiXCR, one entry per CDR3 protein. The table lists more than 250,000 distinct CDR3 sequences, 15% to 20% of them singletons, with 22% in the top ten. The specimen was PBMCs or a T cell subset sorted from them (not recorded which). The receptors derive from a man younger than 30 who had mild COVID-19 (a few samples of this study predate the infection). Cell type and time point are not known. Both conserved end residues are part of each CDR3. Each record gives: clone size, J gene, V gene, D gene, CDR3 protein. The D gene is left open where the match is weak. Rows give clone size only sometimes, using once, few, many, or a class for an expanded clone.

clone_size: few; j_call: TRBJ2-1; v_call: TRBV28; d_call: .; cdr3_aa: CASSLRGGHEQFF
clone_size: .; j_call: TRBJ2-7; v_call: TRBV20-1; d_call: .; cdr3_aa: CSARVPGVAREQYF
clone_size: .; j_call: TRBJ2-7; v_call: TRBV4-1; d_call: .; cdr3_aa: CASSSPDSLDEQYF
clone_size: .; j_call: TRBJ1-1; v_call: TRBV4-2; d_call: .; cdr3_aa: CASSQVGYESEAFF
clone_size: .; j_call: TRBJ2-7; v_call: TRBV3-1; d_call: .; cdr3_aa: CASSQDLRSHYEQYF
clone_size: .; j_call: TRBJ2-7; v_call: TRBV6-5; d_call: .; cdr3_aa: CASSPRGQLYEQYF
clone_size: .; j_call: TRBJ2-7; v_call: TRBV5-1; d_call: TRBD1; cdr3_aa: CASSLGDRAEHEQYF
clone_size: .; j_call: TRBJ1-1; v_call: TRBV19; d_call: .; cdr3_aa: CASSIAGARIAFF
clone_size: few; j_call: TRBJ1-6; v_call: TRBV7-2; d_call: .; cdr3_aa: CASSSGSLLDSPLHF
clone_size: .; j_call: TRBJ2-2; v_call: TRBV4-1; d_call: .; cdr3_aa: CASSQRYNPNLAGELFF
clone_size: .; j_call: TRBJ2-3; v_call: TRBV5-1; d_call: .; cdr3_aa: CATRDLTDTQYF
clone_size: few; j_call: TRBJ2-1; v_call: TRBV6-1; d_call: TRBD1; cdr3_aa: CASSAWDRGYGEQFF
clone_size: .; j_call: TRBJ1-5; v_call: TRBV12-3/TRBV12-4; d_call: TRBD1; cdr3_aa: CASSAYPGGLQPQHF
clone_size: .; j_call: TRBJ1-1; v_call: TRBV18; d_call: .; cdr3_aa: CASSPRSSRVGAEAFF
clone_size: .; j_call: TRBJ1-1; v_call: TRBV20-1; d_call: .; cdr3_aa: CSARRAGGTEAFF
clone_size: .; j_call: TRBJ2-1; v_call: TRBV3-1; d_call: .; cdr3_aa: CASSWTVDNEQFF
clone_size: few; j_call: TRBJ2-5; v_call: TRBV27; d_call: .; cdr3_aa: CASSSLGEAETQYF
clone_size: .; j_call: TRBJ2-3; v_call: TRBV6-5; d_call: .; cdr3_aa: CASSYSGGGPYTQYF
clone_size: few; j_call: TRBJ1-2; v_call: TRBV20-1; d_call: .; cdr3_aa: CSARWSYGYTF
clone_size: .; j_call: TRBJ2-2; v_call: TRBV7-8; d_call: .; cdr3_aa: CASSPRLGTGELFF
clone_size: few; j_call: TRBJ2-3; v_call: TRBV6-6; d_call: .; cdr3_aa: CASSSNGHTQYF
clone_size: few; j_call: TRBJ1-1; v_call: TRBV20-1; d_call: .; cdr3_aa: CSAVTGGTEAFF
clone_size: few; j_call: TRBJ2-3; v_call: TRBV3-1; d_call: .; cdr3_aa: CASSQAANFEGDTQYF
clone_size: few; j_call: TRBJ2-6; v_call: TRBV2; d_call: TRBD1; cdr3_aa: CASSGRGFSGANVLTF
clone_size: once; j_call: TRBJ1-6; v_call: TRBV28; d_call: TRBD1; cdr3_aa: CASRGDRTDLYNSPLHF
clone_size: few; j_call: TRBJ1-1; v_call: TRBV19; d_call: .; cdr3_aa: CASRSANTEAFF
clone_size: many; j_call: TRBJ2-1; v_call: TRBV5-1; d_call: .; cdr3_aa: CASSGQGGNEQFF
clone_size: .; j_call: TRBJ1-1; v_call: TRBV6-5; d_call: .; cdr3_aa: CASSNRVYTEAFF
clone_size: few; j_call: TRBJ2-7; v_call: TRBV4-1; d_call: TRBD1; cdr3_aa: CASSPRTGPFYEQYF
clone_size: .; j_call: TRBJ1-1; v_call: TRBV7-2; d_call: .; cdr3_aa: CASSFFTSGNTEAFF
clone_size: few; j_call: TRBJ1-1; v_call: TRBV7-9; d_call: .; cdr3_aa: CASRDGNDPEAFF
clone_size: .; j_call: TRBJ1-4; v_call: TRBV9; d_call: .; cdr3_aa: CASSAEGAGATNEKLFF
clone_size: .; j_call: TRBJ1-1; v_call: TRBV5-4; d_call: TRBD1; cdr3_aa: CASRPQTGETEAFF
clone_size: .; j_call: TRBJ1-1; v_call: TRBV28; d_call: TRBD1; cdr3_aa: CASSLGGTGKFEAFF
clone_size: .; j_call: TRBJ1-1; v_call: TRBV10-3; d_call: TRBD1; cdr3_aa: CAISWDRENTEAFF
clone_size: .; j_call: TRBJ2-5; v_call: TRBV11-1; d_call: TRBD2; cdr3_aa: CASTDAGGGQETQYF
clone_size: .; j_call: TRBJ2-5; v_call: TRBV6-2/TRBV6-3; d_call: TRBD2; cdr3_aa: CASSPGVAGGPETQYF
clone_size: few; j_call: TRBJ1-5; v_call: TRBV15; d_call: TRBD1; cdr3_aa: CATSRVGTGWNQPQHF
clone_size: few; j_call: TRBJ1-1; v_call: TRBV5-8; d_call: .; cdr3_aa: CASSLAYTMNTEAFF
clone_size: .; j_call: TRBJ2-7; v_call: TRBV12-3/TRBV12-4; d_call: TRBD1; cdr3_aa: CASSQRQGANEQYF
clone_size: .; j_call: TRBJ1-1; v_call: TRBV10-3; d_call: .; cdr3_aa: CAIQGPTGTEAFF
clone_size: many; j_call: TRBJ2-1; v_call: TRBV24-1; d_call: .; cdr3_aa: CATSGPGRRFYNEQFF
clone_size: .; j_call: TRBJ2-5; v_call: TRBV18; d_call: .; cdr3_aa: CASSPSRGGETQYF
clone_size: many; j_call: TRBJ1-2; v_call: TRBV2; d_call: .; cdr3_aa: CASSAGGGYGYTF
clone_size: .; j_call: TRBJ1-5; v_call: TRBV19; d_call: TRBD1; cdr3_aa: CASSLGTGRRNQPQHF
clone_size: .; j_call: TRBJ1-6; v_call: TRBV5-1; d_call: .; cdr3_aa: CASSLSPGAGNSPLHF
clone_size: many; j_call: TRBJ1-1; v_call: TRBV7-2; d_call: .; cdr3_aa: CASSLKGVNTEAFF
clone_size: .; j_call: TRBJ2-2; v_call: TRBV6-6; d_call: .; cdr3_aa: CASSSDGANTGELFF
clone_size: few; j_call: TRBJ1-6; v_call: TRBV10-3; d_call: .; cdr3_aa: CAIAQGAYNSPLHF
clone_size: .; j_call: TRBJ2-1; v_call: TRBV11-2; d_call: .; cdr3_aa: CASSLASGLNEQFF
clone_size: .; j_call: TRBJ1-2; v_call: TRBV2; d_call: .; cdr3_aa: CASSGPQGYTF
clone_size: few; j_call: TRBJ2-7; v_call: TRBV5-1; d_call: .; cdr3_aa: CASSSGPVGLRYEQYF
clone_size: few; j_call: TRBJ1-4; v_call: TRBV20-1; d_call: .; cdr3_aa: CSGRGGTEKLFF
clone_size: few; j_call: TRBJ2-3; v_call: TRBV12-3/TRBV12-4; d_call: .; cdr3_aa: CASSWGIDTQYF
clone_size: few; j_call: TRBJ2-7; v_call: TRBV25-1; d_call: .; cdr3_aa: CASSDFGEQYF